Listed below are T cell receptor beta chains from one sample, sequenced in a study of cytomegalovirus exposure and HLA in healthy donors. Produced via immunoSEQ multiplex PCR; TCRdb's table is partial and in-frame only. The listing records more than 95,000 clones. The sequencing input was PBMCs. All receptors come from a man under 40 in good health and CMV-seronegative. Each CDR3 is given with its conserved first and last residue. Fields, in order: CDR3 protein, CDR3 DNA, D gene, V gene, CDR3 length, J gene. The D gene is left open where the match is weak.

CDR3: CASQGEGNQPQHF
DNA: TGTGCCAGCCAGGGGGAAGGCAATCAGCCCCAGCATTTT
D: TRBD1
V: TRBV28
length: 13
J: TRBJ1-5

CDR3: CASSLEAGTEAFF
DNA: TGTGCCAGCAGCCTAGAGGCCGGGACTGAAGCTTTCTTT
D: -
V: TRBV28
length: 13
J: TRBJ1-1

CDR3: CASSLEQPALAGTQYF
DNA: TGCGCCAGCAGCTTGGAGCAGCCTGCCCTAGCGGGCACGCAGTATTTT
D: TRBD2
V: TRBV5-1
length: 16
J: TRBJ2-3

CDR3: CASTTGGSYEQYF
DNA: TGCGCCAGCACCACGGGGGGCTCCTACGAGCAGTACTTC
D: TRBD2
V: TRBV5-1
length: 13
J: TRBJ2-7

CDR3: CASSPDSSNQPQHF
DNA: TGTGCCAGCAGTCCGGACAGTAGCAATCAGCCCCAGCATTTT
D: -
V: TRBV27
length: 14
J: TRBJ1-5

CDR3: CASSQDAASGSWADEQFF
DNA: TGCGCCAGCAGCCAAGATGCGGCGAGCGGGAGTTGGGCAGATGAGCAGTTCTTC
D: TRBD2
V: TRBV4-3
length: 18
J: TRBJ2-1

CDR3: CASSLEGEGDSPLHF
DNA: TGCGCCAGCAGCTTGGAAGGGGAAGGTGATTCACCCCTCCACTTT
D: -
V: TRBV5-1
length: 15
J: TRBJ1-6

CDR3: CASSRFSTTSGYEQYF
DNA: TGTGCCAGCAGCCGATTCAGTACGACTAGCGGATACGAGCAGTACTTC
D: TRBD2
V: TRBV7-2
length: 16
J: TRBJ2-7

CDR3: CASSPTSDREETQYF
DNA: TGTGCCAGCAGCCCGACTAGCGACCGAGAAGAGACCCAGTACTTC
D: TRBD2
V: TRBV2
length: 15
J: TRBJ2-5

CDR3: CASSGGQLKREQYF
DNA: TGTGCCAGCAGTGGGGGACAGTTGAAGCGAGAGCAGTACTTC
D: TRBD1
V: TRBV28
length: 14
J: TRBJ2-7

CDR3: CASRSLAKNIQYF
DNA: TGTGCCAGCCGTAGCCTAGCCAAAAACATTCAGTACTTC
D: -
V: TRBV6-5
length: 13
J: TRBJ2-4

CDR3: CASSQEVGRRATEAFF
DNA: TGTGCCAGCAGCCAAGAGGTCGGGAGGAGAGCAACTGAAGCTTTCTTT
D: -
V: TRBV7-8
length: 16
J: TRBJ1-1

CDR3: CSALSITYEQYF
DNA: TGCAGCGCCCTCTCTATAACCTACGAGCAGTACTTC
D: -
V: TRBV29-1
length: 12
J: TRBJ2-7

CDR3: CASSFGKLAGVGETQYF
DNA: TGCGCCAGCAGCTTTGGAAAGCTAGCGGGGGTGGGAGAGACCCAGTACTTC
D: TRBD2
V: TRBV5-1
length: 17
J: TRBJ2-5

CDR3: CASSYLGTEYGYTF
DNA: TGTGCCAGCAGTTACCTAGGGACTGAGTATGGCTACACCTTC
D: -
V: TRBV6-6
length: 14
J: TRBJ1-2

CDR3: CASSPGVPEDEQYF
DNA: TGCGCCAGCAGCCCAGGGGTTCCCGAGGACGAGCAGTACTTC
D: -
V: TRBV4-3
length: 14
J: TRBJ2-7

CDR3: CASSFGRDRVNYGYTF
DNA: TGTGCCAGCAGCTTCGGCCGGGACAGGGTTAACTATGGCTACACCTTC
D: TRBD1
V: TRBV5-4
length: 16
J: TRBJ1-2

CDR3: CASLRGGGELFF
DNA: TGTGCCAGCCTTAGGGGGGGCGGGGAGCTGTTTTTT
D: -
V: TRBV6-5
length: 12
J: TRBJ2-2

CDR3: CASSRAGTAKEQFF
DNA: TGTGCCAGCAGTCGGGCGGGAACGGCCAAGGAGCAGTTCTTC
D: -
V: TRBV28
length: 14
J: TRBJ2-1

CDR3: CSRRSGDTQYF
DNA: TGCAGTCGCAGGAGCGGAGATACGCAGTATTTT
D: -
V: TRBV29-1
length: 11
J: TRBJ2-3

CDR3: CATSSGQGVREQYF
DNA: TGTGCCACCAGCTCAGGACAGGGCGTCCGCGAGCAGTACTTC
D: TRBD1
V: TRBV15
length: 14
J: TRBJ2-7

CDR3: CASSWGGLMNTEAFF
DNA: TGCGCCAGCAGCTGGGGCGGCCTCATGAACACTGAAGCTTTCTTT
D: -
V: TRBV5-1
length: 15
J: TRBJ1-1

CDR3: CASRGGTGPYEQYF
DNA: TGTGCCAGCAGGGGCGGGACAGGACCCTACGAGCAGTACTTC
D: TRBD1
V: TRBV11-1
length: 14
J: TRBJ2-7

CDR3: CAWSVQTGGANVLTF
DNA: TGTGCCTGGAGTGTACAGACAGGTGGGGCCAACGTCCTGACTTTC
D: -
V: TRBV30
length: 15
J: TRBJ2-6

CDR3: CATNPGHYTDTQYF
DNA: TGTGCCACCAACCCCGGACACTACACAGATACGCAGTATTTT
D: -
V: TRBV27
length: 14
J: TRBJ2-3

CDR3: CASSPGTSGQETQYF
DNA: TGTGCCAGCAGCCCCGGGACTAGCGGACAAGAGACCCAGTACTTC
D: TRBD2
V: TRBV7-9
length: 15
J: TRBJ2-5

CDR3: CSVEKILAHEQFF
DNA: TGCAGCGTTGAAAAAATACTAGCGCATGAGCAGTTCTTC
D: TRBD2
V: TRBV29-1
length: 13
J: TRBJ2-1

CDR3: CASSRMVGDYMNTEAFF
DNA: TGTGCCAGCAGCCGAATGGTTGGAGATTACATGAACACTGAAGCTTTCTTT
D: -
V: TRBV7-2
length: 17
J: TRBJ1-1

CDR3: CASRQPSSYEQYF
DNA: TGTGCCAGCAGGCAACCGAGCTCCTACGAGCAGTACTTC
D: -
V: TRBV28
length: 13
J: TRBJ2-7

CDR3: CATKPSELPTGELFF
DNA: TGTGCCACCAAACCCTCAGAACTACCCACCGGGGAGCTGTTTTTT
D: -
V: TRBV5-4
length: 15
J: TRBJ2-2

CDR3: CASSSEQGVYYGYTF
DNA: TGCGCCAGCAGTTCGGAACAGGGGGTCTACTATGGCTACACCTTC
D: TRBD1
V: TRBV10-2
length: 15
J: TRBJ1-2

CDR3: CASSVNSNSQETQYF
DNA: TGTGCCAGCAGCGTAAACTCAAACTCACAAGAGACCCAGTACTTC
D: -
V: TRBV9
length: 15
J: TRBJ2-5

CDR3: CASSYLEGNYGYTF
DNA: TGTGCCAGCAGTTACTTGGAGGGGAACTATGGCTACACCTTC
D: -
V: TRBV6-5
length: 14
J: TRBJ1-2

CDR3: CASSLAHRELFF
DNA: TGTGCCAGCAGCTTGGCACACCGGGAGCTGTTTTTT
D: -
V: TRBV5-6
length: 12
J: TRBJ2-2

CDR3: CASSSGHTGETQYF
DNA: TGTGCCAGCAGCTCGGGACACACGGGGGAGACCCAGTACTTC
D: -
V: TRBV11-2
length: 14
J: TRBJ2-5

CDR3: CASSPEPSESYEQYF
DNA: TGTGCCAGCAGCCCCGAGCCTAGCGAGAGCTACGAGCAGTACTTC
D: -
V: TRBV4-2
length: 15
J: TRBJ2-7

CDR3: CASSPVSGTADGYTF
DNA: TGTGCCAGCTCACCTGTATCGGGGACAGCGGACGGCTACACCTTC
D: TRBD1
V: TRBV18
length: 15
J: TRBJ1-2

CDR3: CASSDGTLRETQYF
DNA: TGTGCCAGCAGCGACGGGACACTACGGGAGACCCAGTACTTC
D: -
V: TRBV2
length: 14
J: TRBJ2-5

CDR3: CASSLSIYTQYF
DNA: TGTGCCAGCAGCTTAAGCATCTATACGCAGTATTTT
D: -
V: TRBV7-2
length: 12
J: TRBJ2-3

CDR3: CAWTTARTDTQYF
DNA: TGTGCCTGGACCACTGCGCGCACAGATACGCAGTATTTT
D: -
V: TRBV30
length: 13
J: TRBJ2-3

CDR3: CASSFYSGTGNQAFF
DNA: TGTGCCAGCAGCTTCTACTCCGGGACAGGGAACCAAGCTTTCTTT
D: TRBD1
V: TRBV11-1
length: 15
J: TRBJ1-1

CDR3: CASSLVGTGGETQYF
DNA: TGTGCCAGCAGCTTGGTGGGGACAGGGGGAGAGACCCAGTACTTC
D: TRBD1
V: TRBV5-4
length: 15
J: TRBJ2-5

CDR3: CASSKMDVWRREETQYF
DNA: TGTGCCAGCAGCAAAATGGACGTCTGGCGGAGGGAAGAGACCCAGTACTTC
D: -
V: TRBV21-1
length: 17
J: TRBJ2-5

CDR3: CSVEAAYTGELFF
DNA: TGCAGCGTTGAGGCGGCTTACACCGGGGAGCTGTTTTTT
D: -
V: TRBV29-1
length: 13
J: TRBJ2-2